Reported below is one T cell receptor beta chain. TCRdb keeps only in-frame clones here, not all; method: immunoSEQ multiplex PCR. This table has millions of clones, 85% to 95% appearing once. This entry is derived from a study of shared clonotypes between healthy human individuals. Naive CD8 populations comprised CD45RO-negative cells positively selected for CCR7, excluding terminally differentiated effector memory CD45RA+ cells. V lost 6 bases, J lost 1 base, and 2 bases stayed unmatched. CDR3 length equals 13 residues. The germline CDR1 and CDR2 sequences are SGHDT and YYEEEE. The material sequenced was naive CD8+ T cells from PBMCs. This sequence originates from a man aged 18 to 35 in good health. Some clones in this sample may be carry-over from other donors' samples. The genes are TRBV5-6 and TRBJ2-7, with 9 positions matching TRBD2. CDR3 amino acids: CASTLAGSYEQYF. The CDR3 nucleotides read TGTGCCAGCACCCTAGCGGGATCCTACGAGCAGTACTTC.